This T cell receptor (beta chain) was recovered during a study of cytomegalovirus exposure and HLA in healthy donors. This clone was observed a few times. It is unclear where the CDR3 begins or ends on the DNA, so no DNA is shown, and the CDR3 is as TCRdb lists it. PCR primers comprised 60 Vbeta and 13 Jbeta primers. Here immunoSEQ multiplex PCR was the method, and the copy in TCRdb shows in-frame clones only, minus some. Of over 150,000 clones listed, around 64% are singletons. Termini included, the CDR3 measures 14 amino acids. Germline V CDR1 and CDR2: SGHDT, YYEEEE. The receptor comes from a young woman in good health and CMV-seronegative. The sample consisted of PBMCs. J is TRBJ1-1 and V is TRBV5-6. CDR3 residues: CASSFGPGDYEAFF.